The 7 T cell receptor beta chains below come from one sample, sequenced in a study of T cell repertoires in cytomegalovirus infection (dated by TCRdb to between 2018 and 2020). The instrument was an Illumina HiSeq 1500. TCRdb's own reprocessing of the public reads used fastp at Q25 and MiXCR and kept productive beta chains. Duplicate CDR3 protein sequences are folded into a single record with the most common DNA and genes. The sample table contains about 180,000 distinct CDR3 sequences; only one count was recorded for roughly 17% of them. Roughly a quarter of the sample rests with the top ten. Sequencing used CD8+ T cells from PBMCs. These receptors were taken from a human donor in good health (CMV status not recorded). Some clones in this sample may be carry-over from other donors' samples.

V and J are TRBV7-9 and TRBJ1-1; D is uncertain. V gave up 8 bases and J gave up 0 bases, with 10 bases separating them. The CDR3 is 13 residues long. Germline lookup yields CDR1 SEHNR and CDR2 FQNEAQ (reference sequence). CDR3 protein: CASFGDMNTEAFF. CDR3 nucleotide sequence: TGTGCCAGCTTCGGTGACATGAACACTGAAGCTTTCTTT.

This clonotype was detected only a few times. CDR3 DNA: TGCAGCGTGGAGGAACTAGCGGTTACAGATACGCAGTATTTT. Translating gives CSVEELAVTDTQYF. This chain connects TRBV29-1 to TRBJ2-3; 8 positions match TRBD2. The CDR3 extends over 14 amino acids. Trimming took 6 bases from V and 3 from J; bases not matched to a gene: 8. Germline V gene lookup returns CDR1 SQVTM and CDR2 ANQGSEA.

This rearrangement joins TRBV28 to TRBJ1-1; D not certain. V lost 3 bases to trimming and J lost 7 bases, with 6 bases between them. Per the germline V gene, CDR1 is MDHEN and CDR2 is SYDVKM. The CDR3 totals 11 residues. CDR3 DNA sequence: TGTGCCAGCAGTTTCGCTAGTGAAGCTTTCTTT. It yields the protein CASSFASEAFF.

Note on this clonotype: A single base separates this from a much larger clone, so it may be a read error. The J gene is TRBJ1-5, the V gene TRBV11-2; no definite D call. Germline CDR1 reads SGHAT; CDR2 reads FQNNGV. The CDR3 is made up of 14 amino acids. CDR3 coding DNA: TGTGCCTGCAGCGTGTGGGAAAGCAATCAGCCCCAGCATTTT. Translating it yields CACSVWESNQPQHF.

About this clonotype: A read error may explain this, as a much larger clone is one base away. The chain carries TRBV28 and TRBJ2-7; D call uncertain. V shed 4 bases and J shed 3 bases, with 28 bases lying between them. The CDR3 consists of 19 residues. In germline, CDR1 is MDHEN, CDR2 SYDVKM. Here the CDR3 reads CASSSQLIHQGRFLYEQYF. The DNA of the CDR3 is TGTGCCAGCAGTTCCCAATTAATCCACCAAGGGCGTTTCCTCTACGAGCAGTACTTC. The variable domain in full, with the rest retrieved from reference TRBV28 and TRBJ2-7, is DVKVTQSSRYLVKRTGEKVFLECVQDMDHENMFWYRQDPGLGLRLIYFSYDVKMKEKGDIPEGYSVSREKKERFSLILESASTNQTSMYLCASSSQLIHQGRFLYEQYFGPGTRLTVT.

Only a few counts were recorded for this clonotype. The rearrangement uses TRBV29-1 and TRBJ2-7; TRBD1 might be the D (6 bases). Germline V gene data show CDR1 as SQVTM and CDR2 as ANQGSEA. The CDR3 has 13 amino acids. Trimming pared 7 bases from V and 4 bases from J, leaving 17 bases between. CDR3 protein: CSGRDTSNYEQYF. The CDR3 DNA reads TGCAGCGGCCGGGACACTTCTAATTACGAGCAGTACTTC.

In this sample, this clonotype turned up a few times. This chain links TRBV2 with TRBJ2-1, with TRBD2 matching over 13 bases. The CDR3 spans 19 residues. CDR1 and CDR2 from the germline V gene are SNHLY and FYNNEI. The J segment lost 5 bases and the V segment lost 8 bases, leaving 18 bases of the junction unmatched. The CDR3 here is CASDGGTSGGVIQDNEQFF. The CDR3 region has the DNA TGTGCCAGCGATGGGGGAACTAGCGGGGGGGTCATACAAGACAATGAGCAGTTCTTC.